This is a list of T cell receptor beta chains from one sample in a study of response to subunit inactivated influenza vaccine. TCRdb fed the RT-PCR reads into MiXCR, producing one record per CDR3 protein. The sample lists about 480,000 distinct CDR3 sequences; 10% to 15% were seen once. The starting material was PBMCs from blood, obtained roughly 45 days after vaccination. These receptors all stem from a man aged 50 to 60 who received an inactivated influenza vaccine. The CDR3 runs from the conserved cysteine through the conserved F or W. The D gene is left open where the match is weak. Not all rows give a size; the values are once, few, many and, for expanded clones, a class.

j_call v_call d_call clone_size cdr3_nt cdr3_aa
TRBJ2-7 TRBV10-1 NA NA TGCGCCAGCAGTGAGTCCGGACAGCGACACTACGAGCAGTACTTC CASSESGQRHYEQYF
TRBJ2-5 TRBV12-3/TRBV12-4 NA NA TGTGCCAGCAGTTTCTCAGGACAGCAAGAGACCCAGTACTTC CASSFSGQQETQYF
TRBJ2-7 TRBV7-2 TRBD1 many TGTGCCAGCAGCTGGACAGGGGTCGGGTACGAGCAGTACTTC CASSWTGVGYEQYF
TRBJ2-1 TRBV24-1 TRBD1 NA TGTGCCACCAGTGAAATCCGGGACAGTTACAATGAGCAGTTCTTC CATSEIRDSYNEQFF
TRBJ2-7 TRBV12-3/TRBV12-4 NA few TGTGCCAGCAGTCTTGACGGAATATCGACCTACGAGCAGTACTTC CASSLDGISTYEQYF
TRBJ2-3 TRBV7-9 TRBD1 few TGTGCCAGCAGATTGAACAGGGGCGAGACAGATACGCAGTATTTT CASRLNRGETDTQYF
TRBJ2-7 TRBV6-1 TRBD1 few TGTGCCAGCAGTGAAGCCGGGACAGGGTACGAGCAGTACTTC CASSEAGTGYEQYF
TRBJ2-2 TRBV15 NA NA TGTGCCACCAGCCCAGGCAACACCGGGGAGCTGTTTTTT CATSPGNTGELFF
TRBJ2-3 TRBV30 TRBD2 NA TGTGCCCTCAACCAGCGGGAGCCGTATACGCAGTATTTT CALNQREPYTQYF
TRBJ1-4 TRBV4-1 NA many TGCGCCAGCAGCCAATCCGGGACCGGTAATGAAAAACTGTTTTTT CASSQSGTGNEKLFF
TRBJ2-4 TRBV7-8 NA NA TGTGCCAGCAGCTTAGCTTCAGGGTTGTCCAAAAACATTCAGTACTTC CASSLASGLSKNIQYF
TRBJ2-1 TRBV6-5 NA many TGTGCCAGCAGTTACTCTTCAGAGGAGAGCTCCTACAATGAGCAGTTCTTC CASSYSSEESSYNEQFF
TRBJ2-2 TRBV7-9 NA many TGTGCCAGCAGCTTATTCAACACCGGGGAGCTGTTTTTT CASSLFNTGELFF
TRBJ1-1 TRBV20-1 NA few TGCAGTGCGGATGATGGGAACAGACTGAACACTGAAGCTTTCTTT CSADDGNRLNTEAFF
TRBJ2-7 TRBV5-1 NA NA TGCGCCAGCAGCTTGGAACTACCCTACGAGCAGTACTTC CASSLELPYEQYF
TRBJ1-3 TRBV19 NA NA TGTGCCAGTAGTACTGACAACTCTGGAAACACCATATATTTT CASSTDNSGNTIYF
TRBJ2-1 TRBV6-5 TRBD2 many TGTGCCAGCAGTTACTTCCTAGCGGGAGGGTATGAGCAGTTCTTC CASSYFLAGGYEQFF
TRBJ1-4 TRBV20-1 NA many TGCAGTGCGCCCGGGACAAGAGAAACTAATGAAAAACTGTTTTTT CSAPGTRETNEKLFF
TRBJ1-4 TRBV20-1 NA few TGCAGTGCTAGAGCTGGGACGTCAACTAATGAAAAACTGTTTTTT CSARAGTSTNEKLFF
TRBJ2-1 TRBV29-1 TRBD1 many TGCAGCGTTGAACAGGGGGCGAGCTACAATGAGCAGTTCTTC CSVEQGASYNEQFF
TRBJ2-3 TRBV15 NA few TGTGCCACCAGCAGGGATGGGAGTCTGGGCCGCACAGATACGCAGTATTTT CATSRDGSLGRTDTQYF
TRBJ2-3 TRBV20-1 TRBD2 few TGCAGTGCCCATCTTGGGAGCGGGATGAGCACAGATACGCAGTATTTT CSAHLGSGMSTDTQYF
TRBJ2-7 TRBV10-3 TRBD1 many TGTGCCATCGGTACAGGGGGCGTACGGTCCTACGAGCAGTACTTC CAIGTGGVRSYEQYF
TRBJ1-1 TRBV6-6 NA many TGTGCCAGCAGTTACTCGGGCGGAGAAGCTTTCTTT CASSYSGGEAFF
TRBJ1-1 TRBV18 NA NA TGTGCCAGCTCACCGGCGGCCTTGAACACTGAAGCTTTCTTT CASSPAALNTEAFF